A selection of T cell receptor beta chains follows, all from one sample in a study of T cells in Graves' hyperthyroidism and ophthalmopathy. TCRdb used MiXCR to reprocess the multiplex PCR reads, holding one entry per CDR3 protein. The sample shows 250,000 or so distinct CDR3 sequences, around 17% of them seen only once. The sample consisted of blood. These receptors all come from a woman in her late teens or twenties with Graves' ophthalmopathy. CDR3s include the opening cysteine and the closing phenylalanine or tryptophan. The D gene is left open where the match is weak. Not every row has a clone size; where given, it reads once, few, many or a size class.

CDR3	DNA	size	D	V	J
CAISDGRAHTDTQYF	TGTGCCATCAGTGATGGGCGGGCCCACACAGATACGCAGTATTTT	many	.	TRBV10-3	TRBJ2-3
CASGPDYTGELFF	TGTGCTAGTGGTCCCGACTACACCGGGGAGCTGTTTTTT	few	.	TRBV12-5	TRBJ2-2
CASSAGRGRVETQYF	TGTGCCAGCAGCGCGGGCAGGGGGCGAGTAGAGACCCAGTACTTC	.	TRBD1	TRBV12-3/TRBV12-4	TRBJ2-5
CASSLRTGVIYNSPLHF	TGCGCCAGCAGCCTTAGGACAGGGGTCATCTATAATTCACCCCTCCACTTT	many	TRBD1	TRBV5-1	TRBJ1-6
CASSLARGQGAYEQYF	TGTGCCAGCAGCTTAGCGAGGGGACAGGGGGCATACGAGCAGTACTTC	many	TRBD1	TRBV7-9	TRBJ2-7
CASSVGTLSTDTQYF	TGTGCCAGCAGCGTAGGCACGCTAAGCACAGATACGCAGTATTTT	.	.	TRBV9	TRBJ2-3
CSVRGYTEAFF	TGCAGTGTCCGGGGGTACACTGAAGCTTTCTTT	.	.	TRBV20-1	TRBJ1-1
CASSLVQGYEQYF	TGTGCCAGCAGCTTGGTACAGGGCTACGAGCAGTACTTC	many	.	TRBV5-6	TRBJ2-7
CASSKPPGLYLSEQYF	TGTGCCAGCAGTAAACCCCCGGGACTCTACCTCTCCGAGCAGTACTTC	many	.	TRBV6-1	TRBJ2-7
CASGRTNGAWVGEQFF	TGTGCCAGCGGCCGCACTAATGGGGCTTGGGTCGGTGAGCAGTTCTTC	.	.	TRBV13	TRBJ2-1
CASSEWADTQYF	TGTGCCAGCAGTGAATGGGCGGATACGCAGTATTTT	.	.	TRBV28	TRBJ2-3
CASSFTGGIIETQYF	TGTGCCAGCAGCTTCACAGGGGGCATTATAGAGACCCAGTACTTC	few	TRBD1	TRBV7-9	TRBJ2-5
CASSFAAYNEQFF	TGTGCCAGCAGCTTTGCGGCATACAATGAGCAGTTCTTC	many	.	TRBV11-2	TRBJ2-1
CASSLEIGGAGELFF	TGTGCCAGCAGCTTAGAGATTGGGGGAGCCGGGGAGCTGTTTTTT	.	.	TRBV7-3	TRBJ2-2
CASSIVSYQPQHF	TGTGCCAGTAGTATAGTGAGCTATCAGCCCCAGCATTTT	few	.	TRBV19	TRBJ1-5
CASRFSDSVWAEAFF	TGTGCCAGCAGGTTTTCGGACAGCGTGTGGGCTGAAGCTTTCTTT	many	.	TRBV6-1	TRBJ1-1
CSARGTSVAGGYTF	TGCAGTGCTAGAGGCACTAGCGTGGCGGGTGGCTACACCTTC	many	.	TRBV20-1	TRBJ1-2
CASSFGESKYDPSGNQPQHF	TGTGCCAGCAGTTTTGGGGAAAGCAAGTATGACCCGAGCGGCAATCAGCCCCAGCATTTT	.	.	TRBV28	TRBJ1-5
CASSLPEGDHNEQFF	TGTGCCAGCAGCTTGCCGGAGGGAGACCACAATGAGCAGTTCTTC	many	.	TRBV5-8	TRBJ2-1
CASSMDTMEQFF	TGTGCCAGTAGTATGGATACAATGGAGCAGTTCTTC	many	.	TRBV19	TRBJ2-1
CASSPGRGQGAYGYTF	TGCGCCAGCAGCCCCGGGAGGGGACAGGGGGCTTATGGCTACACCTTC	many	TRBD1	TRBV5-1	TRBJ1-2
CASSVVGLTDTQYF	TGTGCCAGCAGCGTAGTAGGCCTCACAGATACGCAGTATTTT	many	.	TRBV9	TRBJ2-3
CASSPRGQGGSYNEQFF	TGTGCCAGCTCACCACGGGGGCAGGGAGGGTCCTACAATGAGCAGTTCTTC	many	.	TRBV18	TRBJ2-1
CSARDGAAGNTIYF	TGCAGTGCTAGGGACGGGGCGGCTGGAAACACCATATATTTT	few	.	TRBV20-1	TRBJ1-3
CASSHNLGVPYNEQFF	TGTGCCAGCAGCCACAATTTAGGAGTACCCTACAATGAGCAGTTCTTC	many	.	TRBV3-1	TRBJ2-1
CAWSVGALNQPQHF	TGTGCCTGGAGTGTCGGGGCCTTGAATCAGCCCCAGCATTTT	.	.	TRBV30	TRBJ1-5
CASSTQDPSYNEQFF	TGCGCCAGCAGCACACAGGACCCCTCCTACAATGAGCAGTTCTTC	many	.	TRBV5-1	TRBJ2-1
CASSEGLSNSPLHF	TGTGCCAGCAGTGAGGGTCTTAGTAATTCACCCCTCCACTTT	many	.	TRBV2	TRBJ1-6
CASSPPGQGPYEQYF	TGTGCCAGCTCTCCTCCGGGACAGGGCCCCTACGAGCAGTACTTC	many	TRBD1	TRBV18	TRBJ2-7
CASSLSVQGTGGKDTQYF	TGTGCCAGCAGCTTGTCCGTCCAAGGGACAGGGGGCAAGGATACGCAGTATTTT	many	TRBD1	TRBV5-4	TRBJ2-3
CASSLGQLYSNQPQHF	TGTGCCAGCAGCCTGGGACAGCTTTATAGCAATCAGCCCCAGCATTTT	many	TRBD1	TRBV28	TRBJ1-5
CASSWTTSTDTQYF	TGTGCCAGCAGCTGGACGACTAGCACAGATACGCAGTATTTT	many	.	TRBV5-4	TRBJ2-3
CASSLGISGSDTQYF	TGTGCCAGCAGCCTCGGGATTAGCGGGAGTGATACGCAGTATTTT	many	TRBD2	TRBV7-2	TRBJ2-3
CASSSKLEQGAGETQYF	TGCGCCAGCAGCTCGAAACTGGAACAGGGGGCGGGGGAGACCCAGTACTTC	.	TRBD1	TRBV5-1	TRBJ2-5
CASSGLTGAFYGYTF	TGTGCCAGTAGTGGATTGACAGGGGCTTTTTATGGCTACACCTTC	few	TRBD1	TRBV19	TRBJ1-2
CASSKSSVPSSYNEQYF	TGTGCCAGCAGTAAAAGTAGCGTCCCGAGCTCCTACAATGAGCAGTACTTC	.	.	TRBV27	TRBJ2-7
CASSEEVAGDYEQYF	TGTGCCAGCAGTGAGGAGGTAGCGGGAGACTACGAGCAGTACTTC	many	TRBD2	TRBV2	TRBJ2-7
CASSSIPSGSSTYEQYF	TGTGCCAGCAGTTCCATTCCTAGCGGGAGTAGCACCTACGAGCAGTACTTC	.	TRBD2	TRBV6-2/TRBV6-3	TRBJ2-7
CASSLRGGGNQPQHF	TGTGCCAGCAGCTTAAGAGGGGGGGGAAATCAGCCCCAGCATTTT	many	.	TRBV7-6	TRBJ1-5
CASSTDRLAGELFF	TGTGCCAGCTCAACGGACAGGTTGGCCGGGGAGCTGTTTTTT	.	TRBD1	TRBV18	TRBJ2-2
CASSFISSLNTGELFF	TGTGCCAGCAGTTTCATCTCTAGCCTTAACACCGGGGAGCTGTTTTTT	many	.	TRBV27	TRBJ2-2
CASSDKAGGSDTQYF	TGCGCCAGCAGTGATAAGGCGGGAGGTTCAGATACGCAGTATTTT	few	TRBD2	TRBV10-2	TRBJ2-3
CASSKPGQGGYSNQPQHF	TGTGCCAGCTCAAAACCGGGACAGGGGGGCTACAGCAATCAGCCCCAGCATTTT	many	TRBD1	TRBV18	TRBJ1-5
CSATSGYNEQFF	TGCAGTGCAACGTCGGGATACAATGAGCAGTTCTTC	many	.	TRBV20-1	TRBJ2-1
CAISVGDNEQFF	TGTGCCATCAGTGTCGGGGACAATGAGCAGTTCTTC	many	.	TRBV10-3	TRBJ2-1
CASSPGLTPYEQYF	TGTGCCAGCAGCCCCGGACTAACCCCCTACGAGCAGTACTTC	many	.	TRBV7-2	TRBJ2-7
CASSSTTGTSSEQYF	TGCGCCAGCAGCTCAACAACCGGGACTTCCTCGGAGCAGTACTTC	many	.	TRBV5-1	TRBJ2-7
CASSHPGLARGAGYNEQFF	TGCGCCAGCAGCCACCCGGGACTAGCGAGAGGAGCGGGCTACAATGAGCAGTTCTTC	many	TRBD2	TRBV4-1	TRBJ2-1
CSARDRAGGPYGYTF	TGCAGTGCTAGAGATCGGGCAGGGGGCCCCTATGGCTACACCTTC	many	TRBD1	TRBV20-1	TRBJ1-2
CASSQRPYSGRPTDTQYF	TGTGCCAGCAGCCAAAGGCCCTACAGCGGGAGACCCACAGATACGCAGTATTTT	many	TRBD2	TRBV3-1	TRBJ2-3
CASSRGPAEPQHF	TGTGCCAGCAGCAGAGGGCCCGCGGAGCCCCAGCATTTT	many	.	TRBV9	TRBJ1-5
CASSPRDNYGYTF	TGTGCCAGCAGCCCCAGGGACAACTATGGCTACACCTTC	many	.	TRBV7-2	TRBJ1-2
CASSVEGRGLGYEQYF	TGTGCCAGCAGCGTAGAGGGGAGGGGACTAGGATACGAGCAGTACTTC	many	TRBD2	TRBV9	TRBJ2-7
CASRTSGEETQYF	TGTGCCAGCAGGACTAGCGGGGAAGAGACCCAGTACTTC	.	TRBD2	TRBV2	TRBJ2-5
CASSQGDRVYEQYF	TGCGCCAGCAGCCAAGGGGACAGGGTATACGAGCAGTACTTC	.	TRBD1	TRBV4-1	TRBJ2-7
CASKRDNDYGYTF	TGTGCCAGCAAACGGGACAACGACTATGGCTACACCTTC	many	.	TRBV28	TRBJ1-2
CASRPTQGALHGYTF	TGTGCCAGCAGACCGACACAGGGCGCGTTGCATGGCTACACCTTC	.	.	TRBV7-8	TRBJ1-2
CASSETAYNSPLHF	TGTGCCAGCAGTGAAACAGCCTATAATTCACCCCTCCACTTT	many	.	TRBV2	TRBJ1-6
CASLSGRTKNIQYF	TGTGCCAGCTTAAGCGGGAGAACCAAAAACATTCAGTACTTC	many	TRBD2	TRBV7-8	TRBJ2-4
CSAGTGLGVEAFF	TGCAGTGCCGGGACAGGGCTGGGTGTTGAAGCTTTCTTT	many	TRBD1	TRBV20-1	TRBJ1-1